Listed below are T cell receptor beta chains from one sample, sequenced in a study of CD8 T cells in ankylosing spondylitis. TCRdb re-analysed the 5' RACE reads in MiXCR, keeping a single row per CDR3 protein. The repertoire holds 700,000 or so distinct CDR3 sequences, with roughly 19% as singletons. The source material was blood, either unsorted or a sorted T cell fraction (not recorded which). The source of these receptors is a male donor with ankylosing spondylitis. The CDR3 runs from the conserved cysteine through the conserved F or W. Each record gives: J gene, V gene, D gene, clone size, CDR3 protein, CDR3 DNA. D genes are given only for firm matches. Size values are once, few and many counts, or a class for expanded clones, and some rows have none.

j_gene: TRBJ2-1; v_gene: TRBV7-9; d_gene: .; abundance: .; CDR3aa: CASTDQVTALFF; CDR3nt: TGTGCCAGCACCGACCAGGTGACAGCGCTATTCTTC
j_gene: TRBJ2-7; v_gene: TRBV7-9; d_gene: .; abundance: few; CDR3aa: CASSLHIGDGNEQYF; CDR3nt: TGTGCCAGCAGCCTCCACATCGGGGACGGGAACGAGCAGTACTTC
j_gene: TRBJ2-3; v_gene: TRBV29-1; d_gene: .; abundance: few; CDR3aa: CSVEDEAGTQYF; CDR3nt: TGCAGCGTTGAAGATGAGGCGGGTACGCAGTATTTT
j_gene: TRBJ2-5; v_gene: TRBV29-1; d_gene: .; abundance: .; CDR3aa: CSVGVGGSKETQYF; CDR3nt: TGCAGCGTTGGAGTTGGGGGGTCGAAGGAGACCCAGTACTTC
j_gene: TRBJ1-5; v_gene: TRBV12-3/TRBV12-4; d_gene: .; abundance: few; CDR3aa: CASSPLKSNQPQHF; CDR3nt: TGTGCCAGCAGCCCCCTTAAGAGCAATCAGCCCCAGCATTTT
j_gene: TRBJ2-1; v_gene: TRBV29-1; d_gene: .; abundance: few; CDR3aa: CSSRLGASYNEQFF; CDR3nt: TGCAGCTCTCGTCTTGGGGCGAGTTACAATGAGCAGTTCTTC
j_gene: TRBJ2-3; v_gene: TRBV29-1; d_gene: .; abundance: .; CDR3aa: CSVDGITDTQYF; CDR3nt: TGCAGCGTTGATGGGATCACAGATACGCAGTATTTT
j_gene: TRBJ2-1; v_gene: TRBV29-1; d_gene: TRBD2; abundance: .; CDR3aa: CSVRLAGNEQFF; CDR3nt: TGCAGCGTCCGACTAGCGGGAAATGAGCAGTTCTTC
j_gene: TRBJ2-2; v_gene: TRBV12-3/TRBV12-4; d_gene: TRBD1; abundance: few; CDR3aa: CASSLDRGLGPANTGELFF; CDR3nt: TGTGCCAGCAGTTTGGACAGGGGGCTTGGTCCCGCGAACACCGGGGAGCTGTTTTTT
j_gene: TRBJ2-1; v_gene: TRBV4-1; d_gene: TRBD2; abundance: few; CDR3aa: CASSQGLAGTNEQFF; CDR3nt: TGCGCCAGCAGCCAGGGACTAGCGGGTACCAATGAGCAGTTCTTC
j_gene: TRBJ2-1; v_gene: TRBV7-9; d_gene: TRBD2; abundance: .; CDR3aa: CASSLFLAGSSYNEQFF; CDR3nt: TGTGCCAGCAGCTTATTCCTAGCGGGGAGCTCCTACAATGAGCAGTTCTTC
j_gene: TRBJ2-1; v_gene: TRBV10-1; d_gene: .; abundance: few; CDR3aa: CASSLVQKGEQFF; CDR3nt: TGCGCCAGCAGTCTAGTCCAGAAGGGTGAGCAGTTCTTC
j_gene: TRBJ1-3; v_gene: TRBV20-1; d_gene: .; abundance: few; CDR3aa: CSASWVAGNTIYF; CDR3nt: TGCAGTGCTTCCTGGGTAGCTGGAAACACCATATATTTT
j_gene: TRBJ1-6; v_gene: TRBV18; d_gene: .; abundance: .; CDR3aa: CASSRDTGNSPLHF; CDR3nt: TGTGCCAGCTCGCGAGATACAGGGAATTCACCCCTCCACTTT
j_gene: TRBJ2-7; v_gene: TRBV19; d_gene: .; abundance: once; CDR3aa: CASRSDGGPSYEQYF; CDR3nt: TGTGCCAGCCGGAGCGACGGGGGGCCCTCCTACGAGCAGTACTTC
j_gene: TRBJ2-2; v_gene: TRBV20-1; d_gene: .; abundance: .; CDR3aa: CSARDRRRGDTGELFF; CDR3nt: TGCAGTGCTAGAGATCGAAGGCGTGGAGACACCGGGGAGCTGTTTTTT
j_gene: TRBJ1-1; v_gene: TRBV3-1; d_gene: .; abundance: few; CDR3aa: CASSRPRGTEAFF; CDR3nt: TGTGCCAGCAGCCGCCCTCGGGGAACTGAAGCTTTCTTT
j_gene: TRBJ2-3; v_gene: TRBV5-1; d_gene: TRBD2; abundance: .; CDR3aa: CASSGRTSGGDTQYF; CDR3nt: TGCGCCAGCAGCGGGAGGACTAGCGGGGGTGATACGCAGTATTTT
j_gene: TRBJ2-5; v_gene: TRBV12-3/TRBV12-4; d_gene: .; abundance: few; CDR3aa: CASSSQGGGRETQYF; CDR3nt: TGTGCCAGCAGTTCCCAGGGGGGGGGGCGAGAGACCCAGTACTTC
j_gene: TRBJ2-1; v_gene: TRBV20-1; d_gene: TRBD2; abundance: many; CDR3aa: CSAGTSGPYNEQFF; CDR3nt: TGCAGTGCTGGGACTAGCGGCCCCTACAATGAGCAGTTCTTC